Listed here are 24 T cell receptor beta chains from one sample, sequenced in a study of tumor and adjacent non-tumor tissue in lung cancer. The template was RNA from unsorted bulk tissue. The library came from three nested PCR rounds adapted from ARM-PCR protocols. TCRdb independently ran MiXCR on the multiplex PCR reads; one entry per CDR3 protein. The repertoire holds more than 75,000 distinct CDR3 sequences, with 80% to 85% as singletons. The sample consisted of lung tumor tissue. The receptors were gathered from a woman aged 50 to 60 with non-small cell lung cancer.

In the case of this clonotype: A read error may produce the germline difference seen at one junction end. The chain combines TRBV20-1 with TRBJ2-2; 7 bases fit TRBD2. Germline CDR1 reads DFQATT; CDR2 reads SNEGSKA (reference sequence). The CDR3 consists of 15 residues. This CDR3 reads CGAWRSGGHTGELFF. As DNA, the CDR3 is TGCGGTGCTTGGCGGTCGGGAGGCCACACCGGGGAGCTGTTTTTT.

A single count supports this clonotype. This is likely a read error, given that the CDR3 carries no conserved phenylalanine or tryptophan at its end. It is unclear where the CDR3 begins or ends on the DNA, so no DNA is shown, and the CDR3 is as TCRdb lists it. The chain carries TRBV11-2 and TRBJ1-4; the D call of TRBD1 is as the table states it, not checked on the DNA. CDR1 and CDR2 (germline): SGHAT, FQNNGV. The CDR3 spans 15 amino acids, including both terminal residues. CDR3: CANSPRQGADEKLYY.

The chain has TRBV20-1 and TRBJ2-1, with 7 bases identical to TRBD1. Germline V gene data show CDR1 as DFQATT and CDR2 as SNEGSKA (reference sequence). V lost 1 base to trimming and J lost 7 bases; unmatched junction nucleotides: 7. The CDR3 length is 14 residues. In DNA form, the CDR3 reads TGCAGTGCTAGAGGGGCCAGGGGGAGAAATGAGCAGTTCTTC. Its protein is CSARGARGRNEQFF.

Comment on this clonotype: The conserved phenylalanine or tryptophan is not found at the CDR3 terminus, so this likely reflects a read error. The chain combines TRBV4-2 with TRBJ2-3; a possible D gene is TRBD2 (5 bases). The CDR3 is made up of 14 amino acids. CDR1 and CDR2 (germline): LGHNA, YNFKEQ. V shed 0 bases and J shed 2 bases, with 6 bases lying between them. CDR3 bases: TGTGCCAGCAGCCAAGAGGGAGACACAGATACGCAGTATTAT. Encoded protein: CASSQEGDTDTQYY.

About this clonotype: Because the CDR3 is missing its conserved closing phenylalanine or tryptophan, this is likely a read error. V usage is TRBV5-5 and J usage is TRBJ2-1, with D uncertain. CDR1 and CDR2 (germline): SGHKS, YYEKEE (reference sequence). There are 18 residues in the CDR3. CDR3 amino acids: CTSSLAVLVTRSYNEQFL. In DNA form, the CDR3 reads TGTACCAGCAGCTTGGCGGTTCTAGTAACCCGATCCTACAATGAGCAGTTCTTA.

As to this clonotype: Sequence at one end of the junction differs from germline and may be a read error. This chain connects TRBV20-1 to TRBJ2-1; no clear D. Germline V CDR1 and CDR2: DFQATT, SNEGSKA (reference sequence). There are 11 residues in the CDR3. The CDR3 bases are TGTAGTGCTAGACTCCATGATGAGCAGTTCTTC. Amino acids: CSARLHDEQFF.

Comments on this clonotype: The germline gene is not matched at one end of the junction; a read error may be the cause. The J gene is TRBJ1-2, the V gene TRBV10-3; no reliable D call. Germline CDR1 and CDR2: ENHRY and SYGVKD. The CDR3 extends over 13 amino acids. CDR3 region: CTIMSADSYAYTF. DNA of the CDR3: TGTACCATCATGTCCGCAGATAGCTATGCCTACACCTTC.

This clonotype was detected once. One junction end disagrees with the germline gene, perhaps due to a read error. The CDR3 region is CGSSPALTSGGLEQYF. For the CDR3, the DNA is TGTGGCAGCAGCCCCGCCTTGACTAGCGGGGGTCTCGAGCAGTACTTC. This sequence joins TRBV5-4 and TRBJ2-7; 12 bases fit TRBD2. The CDR3 loop spans 16 amino acids. Germline loops: CDR1 SGHNT, CDR2 YYREEE (reference sequence).

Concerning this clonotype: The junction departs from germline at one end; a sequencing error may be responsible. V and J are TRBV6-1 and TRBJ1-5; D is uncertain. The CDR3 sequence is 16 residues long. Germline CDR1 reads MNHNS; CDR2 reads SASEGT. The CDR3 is CASSAPVVGLNQTQHF. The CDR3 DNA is TGTGCCAGCAGTGCCCCAGTGGTAGGGCTCAATCAGACCCAGCATTTT.

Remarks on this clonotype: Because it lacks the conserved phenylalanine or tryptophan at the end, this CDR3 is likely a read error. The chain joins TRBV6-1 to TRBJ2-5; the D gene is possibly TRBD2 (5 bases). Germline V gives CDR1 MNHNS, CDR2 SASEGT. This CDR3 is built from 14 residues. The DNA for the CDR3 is TGTGCCAGCAGTGTTCCCGGGAACCAAGAGACGCAGTACTTA. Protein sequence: CASSVPGNQETQYL.

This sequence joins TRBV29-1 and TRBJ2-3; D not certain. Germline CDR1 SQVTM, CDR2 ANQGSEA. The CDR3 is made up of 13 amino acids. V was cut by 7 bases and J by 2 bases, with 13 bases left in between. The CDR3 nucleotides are TGCAGCGGTCGTGGACCAATCACAGATACGCAGTATTTT. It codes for CSGRGPITDTQYF.

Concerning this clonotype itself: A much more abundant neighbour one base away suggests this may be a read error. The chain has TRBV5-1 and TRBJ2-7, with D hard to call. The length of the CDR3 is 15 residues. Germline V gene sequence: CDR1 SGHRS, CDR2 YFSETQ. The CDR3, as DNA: TGCGCCAGCAGCTTGAGGACCCGCGGCCCCTACGATCAGTACTTC. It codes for CASSLRTRGPYDQYF.

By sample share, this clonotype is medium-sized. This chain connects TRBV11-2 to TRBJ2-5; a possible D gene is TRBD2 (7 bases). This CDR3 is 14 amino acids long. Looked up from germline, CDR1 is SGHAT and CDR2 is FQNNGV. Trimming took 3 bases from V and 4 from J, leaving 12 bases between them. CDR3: CASSFVGGRETQYF. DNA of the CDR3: TGTGCCAGCAGCTTCGTGGGGGGGCGAGAGACCCAGTACTTC. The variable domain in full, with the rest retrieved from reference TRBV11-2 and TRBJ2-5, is EAGVAQSPRYKIIEKRQSVAFWCNPISGHATLYWYQQILGQGPKLLIQFQNNGVVDDSQLPKDRFSAERLKGVDSTLKIQPAKLEDSAVYLCASSFVGGRETQYFGPGTRLLVL.

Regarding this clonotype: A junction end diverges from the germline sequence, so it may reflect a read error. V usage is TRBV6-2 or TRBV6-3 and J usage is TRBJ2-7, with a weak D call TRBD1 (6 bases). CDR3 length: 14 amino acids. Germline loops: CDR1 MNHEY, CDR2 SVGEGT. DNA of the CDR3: TGCGCCAGCAGTACTAGGGGGATGTCCTACGAGCAGTACTTC. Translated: CASSTRGMSYEQYF.

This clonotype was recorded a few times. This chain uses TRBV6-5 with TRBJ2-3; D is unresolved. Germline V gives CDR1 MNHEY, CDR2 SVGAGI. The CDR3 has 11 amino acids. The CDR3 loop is CARVERDTQYF. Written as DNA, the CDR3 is TGTGCTAGAGTAGAGCGAGATACGCAGTATTTT.

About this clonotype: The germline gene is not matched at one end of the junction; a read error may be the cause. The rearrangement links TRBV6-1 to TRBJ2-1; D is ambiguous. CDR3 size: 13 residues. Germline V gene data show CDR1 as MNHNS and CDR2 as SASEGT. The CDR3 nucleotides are TGTGTCAGCATGGCGGCGTACGGCAATGAGCAGTTCTTC. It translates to CVSMAAYGNEQFF.

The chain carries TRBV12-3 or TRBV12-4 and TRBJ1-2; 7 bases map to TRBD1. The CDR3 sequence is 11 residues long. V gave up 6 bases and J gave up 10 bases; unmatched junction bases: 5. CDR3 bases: TGTGCCAGCAGCCCGGGGACAGTCTACACCTTC. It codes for CASSPGTVYTF.

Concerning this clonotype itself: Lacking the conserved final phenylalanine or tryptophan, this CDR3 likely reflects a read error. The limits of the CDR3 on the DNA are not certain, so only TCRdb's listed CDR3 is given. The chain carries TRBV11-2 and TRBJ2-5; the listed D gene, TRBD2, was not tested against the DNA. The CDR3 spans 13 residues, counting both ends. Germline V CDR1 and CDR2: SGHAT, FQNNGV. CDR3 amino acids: CASSQAGQETHYI.

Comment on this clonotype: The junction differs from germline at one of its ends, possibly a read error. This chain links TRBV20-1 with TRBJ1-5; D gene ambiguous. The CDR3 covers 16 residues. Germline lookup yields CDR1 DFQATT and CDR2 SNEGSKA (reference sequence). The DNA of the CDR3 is TGCAGTGTTATACCCCTCGGGATCTTAAGCAATCAGCCCCAACATTTT. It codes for CSVIPLGILSNQPQHF.

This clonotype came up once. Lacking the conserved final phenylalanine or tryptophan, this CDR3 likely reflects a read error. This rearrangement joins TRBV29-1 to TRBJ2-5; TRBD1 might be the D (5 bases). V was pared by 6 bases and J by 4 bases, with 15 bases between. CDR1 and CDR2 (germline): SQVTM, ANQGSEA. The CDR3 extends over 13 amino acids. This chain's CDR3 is CSVGRRVVETQYL. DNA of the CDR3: TGCAGCGTGGGGCGGAGAGTGGTAGAGACCCAGTACTTA.

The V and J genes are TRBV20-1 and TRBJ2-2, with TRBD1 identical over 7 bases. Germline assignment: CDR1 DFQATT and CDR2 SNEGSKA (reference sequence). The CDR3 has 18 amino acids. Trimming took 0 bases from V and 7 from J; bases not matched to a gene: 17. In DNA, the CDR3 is TGCAGTGCTAGAGAAGATGCTTTTGGACAGGCCTTCCGCGGGGAGCTGTTTTTT. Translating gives CSAREDAFGQAFRGELFF.

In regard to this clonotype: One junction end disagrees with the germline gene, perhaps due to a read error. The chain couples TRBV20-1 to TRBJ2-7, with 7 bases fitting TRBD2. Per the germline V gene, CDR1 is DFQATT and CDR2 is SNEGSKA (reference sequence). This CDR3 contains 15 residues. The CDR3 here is CSAGDICGGSYEQYF. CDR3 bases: TGCAGTGCTGGAGATATCTGCGGGGGCTCCTACGAGCAGTACTTC.

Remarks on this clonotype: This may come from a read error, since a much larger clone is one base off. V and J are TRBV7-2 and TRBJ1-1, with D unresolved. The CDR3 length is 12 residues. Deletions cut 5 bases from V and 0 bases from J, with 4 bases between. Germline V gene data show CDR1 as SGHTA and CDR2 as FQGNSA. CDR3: CTSSIMNTEAFF. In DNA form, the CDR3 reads TGTACCAGCAGCATCATGAACACTGAAGCTTTCTTT.

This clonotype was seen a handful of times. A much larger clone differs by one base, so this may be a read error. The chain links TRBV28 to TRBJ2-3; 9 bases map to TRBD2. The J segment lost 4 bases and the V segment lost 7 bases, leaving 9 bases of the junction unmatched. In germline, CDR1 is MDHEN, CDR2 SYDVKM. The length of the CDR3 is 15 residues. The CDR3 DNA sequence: TGTGCCAGCAAGTCCAGCGGGAGGAGGGCAGATACGCAGTATTTT. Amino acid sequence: CASKSSGRRADTQYF. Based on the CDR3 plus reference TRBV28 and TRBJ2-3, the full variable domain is DVKVTQSSRYLVKRTGEKVFLECVQDMDHENMFWYRQDPGLGLRLIYFSYDVKMKEKGDIPEGYSVSREKKERFSLILESASTNQTSMYLCASKSSGRRADTQYFGPGTRLTVL.